One and the same sample provided the 7 T cell receptor beta chains below, sequenced in a study of blood T cell repertoires in COVID-19. Assay used: immunoSEQ multiplex PCR; TCRdb lists only in-frame clones, some missing. The data show about 250,000 clones, under 90% seen once. The sample comprised PBMCs or T cells enriched from blood (not recorded which). These receptors originate from a man aged 40-50 years who had recovered from COVID-19.

This rearrangement joins TRBV6-4 to TRBJ1-1; 8 bases fit TRBD1. The CDR3 spans 16 residues. Trimming cost V 0 bases and J 5 bases; bases outside gene matches: 8. Germline V gene sequence: CDR1 MRHNA, CDR2 SNTAGT. This chain's CDR3 is CASSDSRQGFMTEAFF. CDR3 nucleotide sequence: TGTGCCAGCAGTGACTCCAGACAGGGGTTTATGACTGAAGCTTTCTTT.

The chain links TRBV5-1 to TRBJ1-5, with a weak D call TRBD1 (6 bases). The germline gives CDR1 SGHRS, CDR2 YFSETQ. The CDR3 has 14 residues. V was clipped by 0 bases and J by 4 bases, with 8 bases between them. The CDR3 spells CASSLGQENQPQHF. CDR3 coding DNA: TGCGCCAGCAGCTTGGGACAGGAGAATCAGCCCCAGCATTTT.

This chain's CDR3 is CASSLGAGGGGYEQYF. The CDR3 coding sequence is TGTGCCAGCAGCTTAGGCGCGGGCGGGGGGGGCTACGAGCAGTACTTC. The chain recombines TRBV7-2 with TRBJ2-7; 9 nucleotides match TRBD2. The CDR3 is 16 amino acids. Germline V gene sequence: CDR1 SGHTA, CDR2 FQGNSA. Trimming took 1 base from V and 3 from J; bases not matched to a gene: 7.

J is TRBJ1-1 and V is TRBV28; D might be TRBD1 (5 bases). The germline V gene has CDR1 MDHEN and CDR2 SYDVKM. The CDR3 runs to 15 residues. The V end lost 2 bases, the J end lost 6 bases, and 16 bases lay between the germline ends. CDR3 sequence: CASSLSSGRGPEAFF. The CDR3 nucleotides read TGTGCCAGCAGTTTAAGCTCAGGAAGGGGCCCTGAAGCTTTCTTT. The entire variable domain, with the rest obtained from reference TRBV28 and TRBJ1-1, is as follows: DVKVTQSSRYLVKRTGEKVFLECVQDMDHENMFWYRQDPGLGLRLIYFSYDVKMKEKGDIPEGYSVSREKKERFSLILESASTNQTSMYLCASSLSSGRGPEAFFGQGTRLTVV.

This clone was observed a handful of times. The J gene is TRBJ1-4, the V gene TRBV28; 8 bases fit TRBD1. With 6 bases clipped from V and 9 bases from J, the junction kept 3 bases outside the gene matches. CDR3 length: 12 amino acids. In germline, CDR1 is MDHEN, CDR2 SYDVKM. CDR3: CASRQGVKKLFF. The CDR3 nucleotides are TGTGCCAGCAGACAGGGGGTTAAAAAACTGTTTTTT.

This clone was counted a single time. The chain carries TRBV7-9 and TRBJ2-7; perhaps TRBD2 as D (5 bases). Germline V gene sequence: CDR1 SEHNR, CDR2 FQNEAQ (reference sequence). The CDR3 is 13 residues long. Trimming shortened V by 5 bases and J by 7 bases, and 15 bases separated the two germline ends. The CDR3 DNA sequence: TGTGCCAGCAGCGCGGGTTACAACGGAGAGCAGTACTTC. Protein: CASSAGYNGEQYF.

The V gene is TRBV4-2, the J gene TRBJ2-3, with a weak D call TRBD2 (5 bases). Germline V gene data show CDR1 as LGHNA and CDR2 as YNFKEQ. This CDR3 is built from 17 residues. Trimming left V 0 bases short and J 7 bases short, with 20 bases between. CDR3 sequence reads: CASSQDAAPGVGNTQYF. The CDR3, as DNA: TGTGCCAGCAGCCAAGATGCTGCGCCCGGGGTGGGGAATACGCAGTATTTT.